The 6 T cell receptor beta chains given below trace back to one sample, sequenced in a study of cytomegalovirus exposure and HLA in healthy donors. PCR primers comprised 60 Vbeta and 13 Jbeta primers. Repertoires were generated with immunoSEQ multiplex PCR, while TCRdb's copy carries only in-frame clones and drops some. Seen here are about 160,000 clones, around 74% observed once, and the top ten hold approximately 2.3%. The sample comprised PBMCs. The receptors stem from a female donor in good health and CMV-seronegative.

About this clone: The same CDR3 can be traced to other DNA sequences in this sample. The rearrangement links TRBV6-6 to TRBJ1-2; 9 bases match TRBD1. Germline CDR1 is MNHNY and CDR2 is SVGAGI (reference sequence). The CDR3 has 13 residues. The junction had 1 base not matched to a gene; V was cut back by 5 bases and J by 3 bases. CDR3 residues: CASSRDRDYGYTF. CDR3 bases: TGTGCCAGCAGTAGGGACAGGGACTATGGCTACACCTTC.

Here the CDR3 DNA reads TGTGCCAGCAGTCGCACGCGCTCCATCTACGAGCAGTACTTC. Translated: CASSRTRSIYEQYF. V usage is TRBV9 and J usage is TRBJ2-7; D not certain. CDR1 is SGDLS, CDR2 YYNGEE, per germline. The CDR3 spans 14 residues. Between the trimmed V and J ends, which lost 5 bases and 3 bases, there was a span of 15 bases. Full variable domain (outside the CDR3, taken from reference TRBV9 and TRBJ2-7): DSGVTQTPKHLITATGQRVTLRCSPRSGDLSVYWYQQSLDQGLQFLIQYYNGEERAKGNILERFSAQQFPDLHSELNLSSLELGDSALYFCASSRTRSIYEQYFGPGTRLTVT.

The chain has TRBV19 and TRBJ2-1; D uncertain. The V end was cut by 3 bases, the J end by 2 bases, with 11 bases between. Germline CDR1 LNHDA, CDR2 SQIVND (reference sequence). This CDR3 contains 15 residues. The CDR3 DNA sequence: TGTGCCAGTAGTATCTCCCTTGTTCCCTACAATGAGCAGTTCTTC. Protein sequence: CASSISLVPYNEQFF.

V is TRBV28 and J is TRBJ1-1, with 8 bases matching TRBD1. V lost 8 bases, J lost 8 bases, and 1 base stayed unmatched. Looked up from germline, CDR1 is MDHEN and CDR2 is SYDVKM. The CDR3 has 10 residues. In DNA form, the CDR3 reads TGTGCCAGCGGGGACAGGGAAGCTTTCTTT. It is translated as CASGDREAFF.

The V and J genes are TRBV5-1 and TRBJ1-1; D gene unclear. Per the germline V gene, CDR1 is SGHRS and CDR2 is YFSETQ. CDR3 size: 15 residues. The V gene lost 0 bases and the J gene lost 0 bases, with 9 bases spanning the gap. The CDR3 DNA is TGCGCCAGCAGCTTGGGAGGGCGGATGAACACTGAAGCTTTCTTT. Translation: CASSLGGRMNTEAFF.

This clone was detected a few times. This chain links TRBV9 with TRBJ2-3; 9 positions agree with TRBD2. The CDR3 length is 19 residues. The V gene's germline CDR1 is SGDLS and CDR2 YYNGEE. The V gene end was trimmed by 0 bases and the J gene end by 1 base; junction bases not matched to a gene: 12. CDR3 nucleotides: TGTGCCAGCAGCGTAGAGGGCGGGGGGGCCGTCCGAGGCACAGATACGCAGTATTTT. The encoded protein is CASSVEGGGAVRGTDTQYF.